A selection of T cell receptor beta chains follows, all from one sample in a study of blood T cell repertoires in COVID-19. The data were produced by immunoSEQ multiplex PCR, yet TCRdb's version contains in-frame clones alone and is incomplete. The data hold more than 250,000 clones, with roughly 87% observed a single time. The sequenced sample was PBMCs or T cells enriched from blood (not recorded which). The receptors derive from a woman in her 30s who had recovered from COVID-19. Both conserved end residues are part of each CDR3. The D gene is left open where the match is weak. Clone size is stated in some rows and not others, as once, few, many or a class when expanded.

length,V,J,size,D,DNA,CDR3
13,TRBV30,TRBJ2-7,.,.,TGTGCCTGGAGTGCTGGCAGGAACTACGAGCAGTACTTC,CAWSAGRNYEQYF
16,TRBV4-3,TRBJ1-1,.,.,TGCGCCAGCAGCCAAGATTGGGGGGGCCGGAACACTGAAGCTTTCTTT,CASSQDWGGRNTEAFF
15,TRBV5-1,TRBJ1-5,few,.,TGCGCCAGCAGCTTGGGGGCAGGGATCAATCAGCCCCAGCATTTT,CASSLGAGINQPQHF
14,TRBV5-1,TRBJ1-1,.,.,TGCGCCAGCAGCTTGACCCCCCAGGGCACTGAAGCTTTCTTT,CASSLTPQGTEAFF
15,TRBV7-2,TRBJ1-5,.,TRBD1,TGTGCCAGCAGCTCGGGACAGGGTAGCAATCAGCCCCAGCATTTT,CASSSGQGSNQPQHF
15,TRBV9,TRBJ1-1,.,.,TGTGCCAGCAGCGTAGCTCCGGGGATCAACACTGAAGCTTTCTTT,CASSVAPGINTEAFF
12,TRBV6-2/TRBV6-3,TRBJ2-3,.,.,TGTGCCAGCAGTTATTACACAGATACGCAGTATTTT,CASSYYTDTQYF
14,TRBV18,TRBJ2-7,.,.,TGTGCCAGCTCACTTGGGACACCCCGGGACGAGCAGTACTTC,CASSLGTPRDEQYF
13,TRBV28,TRBJ1-2,.,TRBD1,TGTGCCAGCAGCCAACAGGGGGCGGATGGCTACACCTTC,CASSQQGADGYTF
15,TRBV7-9,TRBJ1-4,.,TRBD1,TGTGCCAGCAGCCTAGCGGGACAGGGAGATGAAAAACTGTTTTTT,CASSLAGQGDEKLFF
14,TRBV27,TRBJ2-7,.,.,TGTGCCAGCAGTCCCCCCGCGCCTTCGCGCGAGCAGTACTTC,CASSPPAPSREQYF
13,TRBV3-1/TRBV3-2,TRBJ2-5,.,TRBD2,TGTGCCAGCAGCCAAGCGCGGGCGGGGGCCCAGTACTTC,CASSQARAGAQYF
13,TRBV5-6,TRBJ2-7,few,.,TGTGCCAGCAGCTTGGGGGAGAGGTCCGAGCAGTACTTC,CASSLGERSEQYF
16,TRBV5-5,TRBJ1-3,.,.,TGTGCCAGCAGCTTGGTCGGGATTGACTCTGGAAACACCATATATTTT,CASSLVGIDSGNTIYF
15,TRBV19,TRBJ1-5,.,TRBD1,TGTGCCAGTAGTCCTAAACAGGGGCTAGGGCAGCCCCAGCATTTT,CASSPKQGLGQPQHF
16,TRBV5-1,TRBJ2-3,.,TRBD2,TGCGCCAGCAGCTTGGAGACTAGCGCTAGCACAGATACGCAGTATTTT,CASSLETSASTDTQYF
13,TRBV2,TRBJ1-2,.,.,TGTGCCAGCGGGGGGGGCTTATCCTATGGCTACACCTTC,CASGGGLSYGYTF